Following are 25 T cell receptor beta chains from one sample sequenced in a study of blood T cell repertoires in COVID-19. Here immunoSEQ multiplex PCR was the method, and the copy in TCRdb shows in-frame clones only, minus some. The sample includes some 60,000 clones, around 85% of them seen just once. The sample was peripheral blood. Receptors were obtained from a human donor in a cohort sampled during active COVID-19.

There are a few counts of this clone. This chain uses TRBV6-2 or TRBV6-3 with TRBJ1-5; 10 bases map to TRBD1. The CDR3 runs to 14 residues. With V trimmed by 3 bases and J by 7 bases, 3 bases remained unmatched. Per germline, CDR1 MNHEY and CDR2 SVGEGT. CDR3 residues: CASSYGTGDQPQHF. The CDR3 nucleotides are TGTGCCAGCAGTTATGGGACAGGGGACCAGCCCCAGCATTTT.

The V gene is TRBV11-2, the J gene TRBJ2-3; D is unresolved. Deletions cut 5 bases from V and 2 bases from J, with 11 bases between. The germline CDR1 and CDR2 sequences are SGHAT and FQNNGV. CDR3 size: 14 residues. The CDR3 coding sequence is TGTGCCAGCAGCCCAGGCCGTATCACAGATACGCAGTATTTT. Protein: CASSPGRITDTQYF. The whole variable domain, filled in from reference TRBV11-2 and TRBJ2-3, reads EAGVAQSPRYKIIEKRQSVAFWCNPISGHATLYWYQQILGQGPKLLIQFQNNGVVDDSQLPKDRFSAERLKGVDSTLKIQPAKLEDSAVYLCASSPGRITDTQYFGPGTRLTVL.

This sequence joins TRBV3-1 (or the pseudogene TRBV3-2) and TRBJ1-1; TRBD1 aligns across 9 bases. V shed 5 bases, J shed 6 bases, and the junction held 4 bases outside the gene matches. CDR1 LGHDT and CDR2 YNNKEL come from the germline V gene (reference sequence). The length of the CDR3 is 13 residues. As DNA, the CDR3 is TGTGCCAGCAGCAGACAGGGGGTCGCTGAAGCTTTCTTT. Translation gives CASSRQGVAEAFF.

The chain combines TRBV5-8 with TRBJ2-7; D remains ambiguous. Trimming pared 1 base from V and 3 bases from J, leaving 20 bases between. This CDR3 has 17 residues. The V gene's germline CDR1 is SGHTS and CDR2 YDEGEE. CDR3: CASSLYRGDGTHYEQYF. CDR3 in DNA: TGTGCCAGCAGCTTGTATCGCGGAGACGGTACTCACTACGAGCAGTACTTC.

This sequence joins TRBV6-2 or TRBV6-3 and TRBJ2-7; possible D gene TRBD1, 6 bases. The CDR3 has 15 residues. CDR1 MNHEY and CDR2 SVGEGT come from the germline V gene. The ends were cut back, 0 bases at V and 4 bases at J, with 13 bases in the middle. The CDR3 spells CASSYSYRADYEQYF. The CDR3 DNA reads TGTGCCAGCAGTTACTCATACAGGGCCGATTACGAGCAGTACTTC.

This chain uses TRBV15 with TRBJ2-3; D is perhaps TRBD2 (5 bases). The V end lost 1 base, the J end lost 0 bases, and 8 bases lay between the germline ends. The CDR3 contains 15 residues. Germline V gene lookup returns CDR1 LNHNV and CDR2 YYDKDF (reference sequence). The CDR3: CATSRGGLSTDTQYF. The CDR3 DNA is TGTGCCACCAGCAGAGGCGGACTGAGCACAGATACGCAGTATTTT.

This clone was recorded only once. The V and J genes are TRBV19 and TRBJ2-5; TRBD1 aligns across 10 bases. With V trimmed by 3 bases and J by 5 bases, 9 bases remained unmatched. This CDR3 has 16 amino acids. The germline V gene encodes CDR1 LNHDA and CDR2 SQIVND (reference sequence). CDR3 DNA: TGTGCCAGTAGTATGACCCCCGGGACAGGGGTGGAGACCCAGTACTTC. Translation gives CASSMTPGTGVETQYF.

The chain carries TRBV28 and TRBJ1-2, with a possible D match to TRBD1 (5 bases). The CDR3 totals 12 residues. Germline V gene sequence: CDR1 MDHEN, CDR2 SYDVKM. Trimming removed 4 bases from V and 2 bases from J, with 5 bases in between. The CDR3, as DNA: TGTGCCAGCAGTTCAGGGAACTATGGCTACACCTTC. Translated: CASSSGNYGYTF.

The J gene is TRBJ1-6, the V gene TRBV30, with 7 nucleotides matching TRBD1. Trimming cost V 5 bases and J 8 bases; bases outside gene matches: 0. CDR1 is GTSNPN, CDR2 SVGIG, per germline (reference sequence). This CDR3 has 11 amino acids. CDR3 nucleotide sequence: TGTGCCTGGGACAGGGATTCACCCCTCCACTTT. This encodes CAWDRDSPLHF.

The chain combines TRBV5-6 with TRBJ2-7, with D perhaps TRBD1 (6 bases). Germline assignment: CDR1 SGHDT and CDR2 YYEEEE. With 3 bases removed from V and 7 bases from J, the gap between germline ends came to 17 bases. This CDR3 contains 14 residues. CDR3 in amino acids: CASSSSSTGKEQYF. The DNA for the CDR3 is TGTGCCAGCAGCTCCTCCTCCACAGGGAAAGAGCAGTACTTC.

The chain couples TRBV4-3 to TRBJ2-2; 12 nucleotides line up with TRBD2. Germline CDR1 and CDR2: LGHNA and YSLEER. The CDR3 extends over 18 amino acids. V gave up 1 base and J gave up 4 bases; unmatched junction bases: 7. The CDR3 sequence: CASSQAASGGAGTGELFF. CDR3 bases: TGCGCCAGCAGCCAAGCGGCTAGCGGGGGGGCGGGCACCGGGGAGCTGTTTTTT.

As DNA, the CDR3 is TGTGCCATCAGAGGGGACAGGGACAATCAGCCCCAGCATTTT. Translating gives CAIRGDRDNQPQHF. This rearrangement joins TRBV10-3 to TRBJ1-5; 9 positions agree with TRBD1. Germline V CDR1 and CDR2: ENHRY, SYGVKD. V gave up 6 bases and J gave up 3 bases; unmatched junction bases: 3. There are 14 residues in the CDR3.

V and J are TRBV19 and TRBJ1-5; 7 nucleotides match TRBD1. The V gene end was trimmed by 6 bases and the J gene end by 3 bases; junction bases not matched to a gene: 14. Germline-derived CDR1 and CDR2 are LNHDA and SQIVND (reference sequence). The CDR3 runs 17 residues. CDR3 DNA: TGTGCCAGTAGATCCCCTCACAGGACAGGCCTCAATCAGCCCCAGCATTTT. Its protein is CASRSPHRTGLNQPQHF.

The CDR3 DNA follows: TGTGCCAGCAGCTTAGCAGGGAGAATTCTTGAAGAGACCCAGTACTTC. It specifies CASSLAGRILEETQYF. The rearrangement joins TRBV7-2 to TRBJ2-5, with D perhaps TRBD2 (5 bases). V gave up 0 bases and J gave up 3 bases, with 14 bases separating them. This CDR3 comprises 16 residues. Germline V lookup: CDR1 SGHTA, CDR2 FQGNSA.

This clone was observed a single time. V and J are TRBV11-2 and TRBJ2-7; TRBD1 matches 8 bases. This CDR3 has 15 residues. V lost 4 bases, J lost 2 bases, and 7 bases stayed unmatched. The germline V gene has CDR1 SGHAT and CDR2 FQNNGV. This CDR3 is CASSSIQGGPYEQYF. The CDR3 DNA follows: TGTGCCAGCAGCTCGATACAGGGGGGACCCTACGAGCAGTACTTC.

The chain joins TRBV3-1 (or the pseudogene TRBV3-2) to TRBJ2-5; TRBD1 agrees at 9 bases. With 2 bases clipped from V and 4 bases from J, the junction kept 5 bases outside the gene matches. Per the germline V gene, CDR1 is LGHDT and CDR2 is YNNKEL (reference sequence). This CDR3 has 15 residues. The CDR3 region has the DNA TGTGCCAGCAGCCAACGGGACAGGGCGATAGAGACCCAGTACTTC. It encodes CASSQRDRAIETQYF.

The chain uses TRBV7-2 and TRBJ1-1; 8 bases are a match to TRBD1. The CDR3 is 15 residues long. In germline, CDR1 is SGHTA, CDR2 FQGNSA. V shed 6 bases, J shed 0 bases, and the junction held 6 bases outside the gene matches. The CDR3 here is CASRNPGQVNTEAFF. In DNA form, the CDR3 reads TGTGCCAGCAGAAATCCGGGACAGGTGAACACTGAAGCTTTCTTT.

This chain uses TRBV3-1 (or the pseudogene TRBV3-2) with TRBJ1-2; D gene ambiguous. V was clipped by 1 base and J by 5 bases, with 14 bases between them. The CDR3 extends over 15 amino acids. Germline CDR1 LGHDT, CDR2 YNNKEL (reference sequence). This chain's CDR3 is CASSQGARNPYGYTF. Written as DNA, the CDR3 is TGTGCCAGCAGCCAAGGGGCCAGGAACCCTTATGGCTACACCTTC.

V is TRBV4-2 and J is TRBJ1-5; the match to TRBD1 covers 9 bases. Per germline, CDR1 LGHNA and CDR2 YNFKEQ. The CDR3 contains 16 residues. The V gene end was trimmed by 1 base and the J gene end by 4 bases; junction bases not matched to a gene: 5. The chain's CDR3 is CASSQVQGAPNQPQHF. The CDR3 DNA is TGTGCCAGCAGCCAAGTACAGGGGGCACCGAATCAGCCCCAGCATTTT.

This clone came up a few times. The chain employs TRBV2 and TRBJ1-5; TRBD1 matches at 9 bases. V was pared by 6 bases and J by 1 base, with 4 bases of the junction left unmatched. The germline V gene encodes CDR1 SNHLY and CDR2 FYNNEI. The CDR3 totals 15 residues. The CDR3 DNA reads as TGTGCCAGCAGGGCGACAGGGGGGAGCAATCAGCCCCAGCATTTT. It yields the protein CASRATGGSNQPQHF.

The chain recombines TRBV6-6 with TRBJ1-4, with D hard to call. Trimming pared 6 bases from V and 8 bases from J, leaving 10 bases between. This CDR3 has 12 residues. Per germline, CDR1 MNHNY and CDR2 SVGAGI (reference sequence). In nucleotides, the CDR3 is TGTGCCAGCAGCCCAGTCAGGGAAAAACTGTTTTTT. This gives the protein CASSPVREKLFF.

CDR3 residues: CASTPQGESYEQYF. The CDR3 DNA sequence: TGTGCCAGCACCCCGCAGGGGGAATCCTACGAGCAGTACTTC. This sequence joins TRBV7-2 and TRBJ2-7; 7 bases align to TRBD1. Trimming at V came to 7 bases and at J to 1 base, leaving 7 bases not matched to a gene. Germline CDR1 reads SGHTA; CDR2 reads FQGNSA. The CDR3 is 14 residues long. The full variable domain, rest sourced from reference TRBV7-2 and TRBJ2-7, is GAGVSQSPSNKVTEKGKDVELRCDPISGHTALYWYRQSLGQGLEFLIYFQGNSAPDKSGLPSDRFSAERTGGSVSTLTIQRTQQEDSAVYLCASTPQGESYEQYFGPGTRLTVT.

The chain links TRBV7-2 to TRBJ2-3, with TRBD2 matching 10 bases. This CDR3 comprises 16 residues. CDR1 and CDR2 (germline): SGHTA, FQGNSA. Trimming took 2 bases from V and 5 from J; bases not matched to a gene: 7. The DNA for the CDR3 is TGTGCCAGCAGCTTAAACCAGCGGGGGGGTGGAGATACGCAGTATTTT. Translated: CASSLNQRGGGDTQYF.

J is TRBJ1-1 and V is TRBV6-5; possibly TRBD1 for D (6 bases). The germline V and J ends were trimmed by 0 bases and 7 bases, with 9 bases remaining between them. Germline V gives CDR1 MNHEY, CDR2 SVGAGI. The CDR3 sequence is 13 residues long. The CDR3 nucleotides read TGTGCCAGCAGTTACTCGATGGGACATGAAGCTTTCTTT. Its translation: CASSYSMGHEAFF.

The chain is built from TRBV6-2 or TRBV6-3 and TRBJ1-1; 8 bases match TRBD1. This CDR3 comprises 14 residues. The ends lost 5 bases at V and 3 bases at J; junction bases unmatched: 5. Per germline, CDR1 MNHEY and CDR2 SVGEGT. The CDR3 spells CASSTTGGDTEAFF. CDR3 bases: TGTGCCAGCAGTACTACAGGGGGGGACACTGAAGCTTTCTTT.